The 8 T cell receptor beta chains below all came from one sample that was sequenced in a study of CD8 T cells in Susac syndrome (dated by TCRdb to about 2019). Receptors were amplified or captured by the immunoSEQ multiplex PCR assay. RNA was extracted using the RNeasy kit, and roughly 0.5 to 1 ug of the RNA was reverse transcribed with random hexamers. TCRdb handled the public reads itself, with Q25 trimming in fastp and clone calling in MiXCR, and kept productive beta chains. Rows with one shared CDR3 protein collapse into an entry with the most common genes and DNA. The sample table contains about 200,000 distinct CDR3 sequences; only one count was recorded for over 85% of them. 0.095% to 0.12% of the sample belongs to the ten largest clones. Specimen: CD4+ T cells from PBMCs. These receptors all come from a human donor in good health.

The table lists this clonotype with a count of one. This chain joins TRBV18 and TRBJ1-1, with D maybe TRBD1 (5 bases). The CDR3 is 14 amino acids. Trimming removed 3 bases at V and 6 bases at J, with 14 bases between. Germline lookup yields CDR1 KGHSH and CDR2 LQKENI. CDR3 nucleotide sequence: TGTGCCAGCTCACCTAGGGGACGGTCCCCTGAAGCTTTCTTT. Translating gives CASSPRGRSPEAFF.

The rearrangement uses TRBV10-3 and TRBJ2-7; D gene unclear. The CDR3 has 11 residues. The germline V gene has CDR1 ENHRY and CDR2 SYGVKD. Trimming removed 3 bases from V and 3 bases from J, with 3 bases in between. CDR3 protein: CAISDNYEQYF. CDR3 sequence (DNA): TGTGCCATCAGTGATAACTACGAGCAGTACTTC.

The J gene is TRBJ2-1, the V gene TRBV20-1; weak D call: TRBD2 (5 bases). Germline V lookup: CDR1 DFQATT, CDR2 SNEGSKA (reference sequence). This CDR3 region has 15 residues. The ends were cut back, 1 base at V and 2 bases at J, with 12 bases in the middle. The CDR3 nucleotides are TGCAGTGCTAGAGGTAGGAGGACGACCTACAATGAGCAGTTCTTC. Translation: CSARGRRTTYNEQFF.

The gene calls are TRBV30 and TRBJ1-5; a weak D match, TRBD1 (5 bases). The CDR3 has 13 amino acids. CDR1 is GTSNPN, CDR2 SVGIG, per germline (reference sequence). Trimming pared 5 bases from V and 8 bases from J, leaving 16 bases between. CDR3 residues: CAWSLQGTEPQHF. The CDR3 DNA follows: TGTGCCTGGTCCCTCCAGGGTACCGAGCCCCAGCATTTT.

V gene TRBV28 combines with J gene TRBJ2-5, with 7 bases lining up with TRBD1. The germline V gene has CDR1 MDHEN and CDR2 SYDVKM. The CDR3 consists of 14 residues. The V segment lost 7 bases and the J segment 5 bases; nucleotides outside the gene matches: 10. DNA of the CDR3: TGTGCCAGCACCTCCTGGACAGGCTCGGAGACCCAGTACTTC. This translates into CASTSWTGSETQYF.

The CDR3 DNA reads TGTGCCAGCAGTGAAGGATGGGAGGATAGCAATCAGCCCCAGCATTTT. Protein product: CASSEGWEDSNQPQHF. The chain carries TRBV6-4 and TRBJ1-5; no clear D gene. Germline V CDR1 and CDR2: MRHNA, SNTAGT. Trimming removed 3 bases from V and 0 bases from J, with 12 bases in between. CDR3 length: 16 amino acids.

The chain carries TRBV27 and TRBJ2-3, with 9 bases lining up with TRBD2. The ends lost 2 bases at V and 2 bases at J; junction bases unmatched: 11. This CDR3 is 18 amino acids long. Germline CDR1 reads MNHEY; CDR2 reads SMNVEV (reference sequence). The CDR3 region has the DNA TGTGCCAGCAGTTTAAGGCGGGGGGGCCCAGTGGCCACAGATACGCAGTATTTT. The encoded protein is CASSLRRGGPVATDTQYF.

This rearrangement joins TRBV20-1 to TRBJ2-7, with D possibly matching TRBD2 (6 bases). The CDR3 is 15 amino acids. In germline, CDR1 is DFQATT, CDR2 SNEGSKA (reference sequence). Trimming removed 0 bases from V and 7 bases from J, with 19 bases in between. The CDR3 protein is CSARDPSRTIREQYV. The CDR3 DNA follows: TGCAGTGCTAGAGATCCGAGTAGGACTATACGGGAGCAGTACGTC.